The entry below gives a single T cell receptor beta chain sequence along with its context. The data are from a study of blood T cell repertoires in COVID-19. The wider study: Sources were T cells, B-cell-depleted T cells, or PBMCs; the material itself was cDNA or gDNA.

V was pared by 7 bases and J by 3 bases, with 7 bases of the junction left unmatched. The CDR3 extends over 13 amino acids. CDR1 is SQVTM and CDR2 is ANQGSEA in the germline V gene. Libraries were prepared by immunoSEQ multiplex PCR; TCRdb keeps only in-frame clonotypes and omits some of them. The data contain fewer than 200,000 clones, 80% to 90% of them singletons. Followed over time, Seattle patients had been enrolled while infection was active. Sequencing was done on a sample of peripheral blood. The V gene is TRBV29-1, the J gene TRBJ2-3, with 7 bases lining up with TRBD2. This receptor was obtained from a woman aged 55-75 years with COVID-19, enrolled during active disease. The CDR3 loop is CSAWGGSTDTQYF. Written as DNA, the CDR3 is TGCAGCGCATGGGGGGGAAGTACAGATACGCAGTATTTT.